Below are 5 T cell receptor beta chains sequenced from a single sample in a study of T cells in localized non-small cell lung cancer (dated by TCRdb to the early 2020s). The library was generated by the immunoSEQ multiplex PCR assay. The immuneACCESS repertoire file appears here via TCRdb, limited to in-frame rearrangements. These files lack a portion of the clones; in checked studies, under half of the deficit traces to unresolved V genes, and the cause of the others is not known. For this sample there are more than 2,500 clones; 28% appear just once. Of the sample, 7% to 9% falls within the top ten clones. The sequencing used lung tumor tissue, collected before any cancer treatment. These receptors all stem from a male donor at least 60 years old with stage II squamous cell lung carcinoma.

The chain couples TRBV9 to TRBJ2-1, with a weak D call TRBD2 (5 bases). The CDR3 covers 16 residues. Between the trimmed V and J ends, which lost 3 bases and 2 bases, there was a span of 15 bases. The V gene's germline CDR1 is SGDLS and CDR2 YYNGEE. CDR3 DNA: TGTGCCAGCAGCGGCGGACTGGGTGGTACCTACAATGAGCAGTTCTTC. Its protein is CASSGGLGGTYNEQFF.

This chain uses TRBV6-8 with TRBJ2-2, with 7 bases fitting TRBD1. Per the germline V gene, CDR1 is MNHGY and CDR2 is SAAAGT. The V and J ends lost 9 bases and 2 bases, in that order; junction bases with no gene match: 9. The CDR3 is made up of 15 amino acids. CDR3: CASSTGATNTGELFF. CDR3 nucleotides: TGTGCCAGTTCAACAGGGGCGACAAACACCGGGGAGCTGTTTTTT.

The gene calls are TRBV29-1 and TRBJ2-3, with D perhaps being TRBD1 or TRBD2 (5 bases each). The V gene lost 2 bases and the J gene lost 10 bases, with 22 bases spanning the gap. The CDR3 spans 15 residues. Germline-derived CDR1 and CDR2 are SQVTM and ANQGSEA. CDR3 in amino acids: CSVEPFRDPLFPQYF. The CDR3 coding sequence is TGCAGCGTTGAACCGTTCCGGGACCCCTTGTTTCCGCAGTATTTT.

This clone was observed a handful of times. The chain has TRBV6-8 and TRBJ2-1, with D perhaps TRBD2 (6 bases). Deletions cut 4 bases from V and 10 bases from J, with 17 bases between. This CDR3 has 14 residues. Germline loops: CDR1 MNHGY, CDR2 SAAAGT. CDR3 sequence (DNA): TGTGCCAGCAGTTCAACCCTAGCGAGAGGAGAGCAGTTCTTC. It yields the protein CASSSTLARGEQFF.

There are a few counts of this clone. The chain combines TRBV9 with TRBJ2-7; D remains unclear. V lost 5 bases and J 0 bases, leaving 9 bases between the germline ends. The CDR3 spans 13 residues. The germline V gene encodes CDR1 SGDLS and CDR2 YYNGEE. DNA for the CDR3: TGTGCCAGCAGGCCCATGATCTCCTACGAGCAGTACTTC. Amino acids: CASRPMISYEQYF.